This TCR beta chain was identified in a study of blood T cell repertoires in COVID-19. V shed 5 bases and J 0 bases; nucleotides not matched to a gene: 8. The germline V gene has CDR1 SEHNR and CDR2 FQNEAQ (reference sequence). CDR3 length: 16 amino acids. Sequencing used immunoSEQ multiplex PCR; TCRdb keeps in-frame clones, though not all of them. The sample has some 200,000 clones; approximately 86% are singletons. This TCR was recovered from a young woman with COVID-19, enrolled during active disease. The chain carries TRBV7-9 and TRBJ2-3; 7 positions match TRBD2. The sample taken for sequencing was peripheral blood. Here the CDR3 DNA reads TGTGCCAGCAGCCGGGGAGGGGCGGTGAGCACAGATACGCAGTATTTT. It specifies CASSRGGAVSTDTQYF.